The source of this T cell receptor (beta chain) is a study of cytomegalovirus exposure and HLA in healthy donors. As to this clone: Its antigen is currently unknown.

Findings and caveats of the study: The study carried out a later analysis of TCR beta sequences. It associated under 20,000 of them with specific HLA alleles at a false discovery rate of 0.05. The authors later linked a missense DCLRE1C variant to TCR beta V- and J-gene trimming. Despite most TCR sequences being rare, some public TCRs occurred in many donors.

This CDR3 has 12 amino acids. The germline CDR1 and CDR2 sequences are LGHNA and YNFKEQ. V lost 3 bases and J lost 10; bases outside the gene matches: 2. The PCR made use of 60 Vbeta and 13 Jbeta primers. Sequenced by immunoSEQ multiplex PCR; TCRdb stores in-frame clones only, minus some. The data show 80,000 to 90,000 clones, 70% to 85% seen once. Whereas donors were nominally healthy upon sampling, unrecorded immune exposures were probable. Specimen: PBMCs. The chain couples TRBV4-2 to TRBJ2-1; 8 bases map to TRBD2. The receptor comes from a man under 40 in good health and CMV-seronegative. CDR3 coding DNA: TGTGCCAGCAGCCAGGTAGCGGGGGAGCAGTTCTTC. Its translation is CASSQVAGEQFF.